Listed here is a single T cell receptor beta chain. The data belong to a study of blood T cell repertoires in COVID-19. Across the whole study: Sites in the United States, Italy and Spain provided acute and convalescent COVID-19 samples. The cDNA or gDNA used as material had been derived from T cells, B-cell-depleted T cells, or PBMCs.

TCRdb's copy holds only in-frame clones and misses some; the assay was immunoSEQ multiplex PCR. This sample has under 85,000 clones, with around 85% found just once. The CDR3 runs 16 residues. Trimming cost V 3 bases and J 1 base; bases outside gene matches: 5. Germline-derived CDR1 and CDR2 are LNHDA and SQIVND (reference sequence). The source is a human donor in a cohort sampled during active COVID-19. The chain has TRBV19 and TRBJ2-1; 8 bases fit TRBD1. Input material: peripheral blood. CDR3 protein: CASSISGGGSYNEQFF. The CDR3, as DNA: TGTGCCAGTAGTATTTCAGGGGGCGGGTCCTACAATGAGCAGTTCTTC.